These 20 T cell receptor beta chains came from one sample sequenced in a study of blood T cell repertoires in COVID-19. Profiling relied on immunoSEQ multiplex PCR, and the TCRdb table lists in-frame clones only, not all of them. The sample yields a few hundred thousand clones, around 87% seen once. Sequencing was done on a sample of PBMCs or T cells enriched from blood (not recorded which). These receptors were taken from a woman between 45 and 65 years old who had recovered from COVID-19.

In the case of this clone: One end of the junction fails to match germline, which may point to a read error. V gene TRBV25-1 combines with J gene TRBJ1-1; D ambiguous. The CDR3 covers 14 residues. Germline CDR1 reads MGHDK; CDR2 reads SYGVNS. CDR3 coding DNA: TGTGTCAGCAGTGATCGCCGAGGGATGCCTGAAGCTTTCTTT. As protein: CVSSDRRGMPEAFF.

V is TRBV4-1 and J is TRBJ2-7; 7 bases map to TRBD1. V lost 1 base, J lost 2 bases, and 8 bases stayed unmatched. The CDR3 has 16 residues. CDR1 is MGHRA and CDR2 is YSYEKL in the germline V gene. The DNA of the CDR3 is TGCGCCAGCAGCCAAGCGCCCGGGACAGTGACCTACGAGCAGTACTTC. It is translated as CASSQAPGTVTYEQYF.

The chain has TRBV7-9 and TRBJ2-1; 8 bases agree with TRBD2. The germline V gene encodes CDR1 SEHNR and CDR2 FQNEAQ (reference sequence). Trimming cost V 0 bases and J 8 bases; bases outside gene matches: 12. This CDR3 has 17 amino acids. CDR3: CASSLAKGGRRTDEQFF. The CDR3 DNA sequence: TGTGCCAGCAGCTTAGCGAAGGGCGGGAGGCGCACGGATGAGCAGTTCTTC.

The genes are TRBV15 and TRBJ2-1, with TRBD1 matching 10 bases. The CDR3 consists of 16 residues. V dropped 6 bases and J dropped 5; count of bases not matched to a gene: 10. Germline CDR1 LNHNV, CDR2 YYDKDF (reference sequence). The CDR3 sequence is CATRISGTGADNEQFF. Here the CDR3 DNA reads TGTGCCACCAGAATCTCCGGGACAGGGGCCGACAATGAGCAGTTCTTC.

This clone occurred a few times. This chain joins TRBV3-1 (or the pseudogene TRBV3-2) and TRBJ2-5; 7 nucleotides match TRBD2. The CDR3 is 14 residues long. The ends lost 4 bases at V and 5 bases at J; junction bases unmatched: 7. Germline lookup yields CDR1 LGHDT and CDR2 YNNKEL (reference sequence). The CDR3 spells CASSRSGAGETQYF. As DNA, the CDR3 is TGTGCCAGCAGCCGCAGCGGGGCAGGGGAGACCCAGTACTTC.

The rearrangement joins TRBV6-4 to TRBJ1-2, with D tentatively TRBD1 (5 bases). The germline CDR1 and CDR2 sequences are MRHNA and SNTAGT. The length of the CDR3 is 15 residues. V was cut by 4 bases and J by 5 bases, with 17 bases left in between. The CDR3: CASSATTGAGYGYTF. CDR3 sequence (DNA): TGTGCCAGCAGTGCAACAACAGGCGCAGGGTATGGCTACACCTTC.

This rearrangement joins TRBV18 to TRBJ2-3, with 12 bases matching TRBD2. The ends lost 3 bases at V and 3 bases at J; junction bases unmatched: 7. Germline V gene sequence: CDR1 KGHSH, CDR2 LQKENI. The CDR3 totals 17 residues. This CDR3 reads CASSPGASGRGTDTQYF. The CDR3 region has the DNA TGTGCCAGCTCACCCGGCGCTAGCGGGAGGGGAACAGATACGCAGTATTTT.

The CDR3 region is CASSSPAGTDSYGYTF. CDR3 coding DNA: TGCGCCAGCAGCTCACCAGCCGGGACTGATAGCTATGGCTACACCTTC. The chain is built from TRBV5-1 and TRBJ1-2; perhaps TRBD1 as D (5 bases). The CDR3 is 16 amino acids. Trimming took 3 bases from V and 4 from J, leaving 19 bases between them. From germline, CDR1 is SGHRS and CDR2 YFSETQ.

The chain employs TRBV28 and TRBJ1-3; 7 nucleotides align to TRBD1. Unmatched junction bases numbered 13, after V lost 5 bases and J lost 0 bases. Germline V gives CDR1 MDHEN, CDR2 SYDVKM. The CDR3 runs 18 residues. The DNA of the CDR3 is TGTGCCAGCAGTACTGACCGGACAGGACGTCTCTCTGGAAACACCATATATTTT. This gives the protein CASSTDRTGRLSGNTIYF.

Concerning this clone itself: Other DNA sequences from this sample encode an identical CDR3 as well. The chain joins TRBV6-5 to TRBJ2-7; D might be TRBD1 (5 bases). Germline V CDR1 and CDR2: MNHEY, SVGAGI. The CDR3 has 12 amino acids. The V gene lost 4 bases and the J gene lost 4 bases, with 8 bases spanning the gap. The CDR3 DNA follows: TGTGCCAGCAGTTCCACAGGTTACGAGCAGTACTTC. This codes for CASSSTGYEQYF.

V is TRBV24-1 and J is TRBJ2-7; possibly TRBD1 for D (6 bases). With 4 bases removed from V and 2 bases from J, the gap between germline ends came to 14 bases. Per the germline V gene, CDR1 is KGHDR and CDR2 is SFDVKD. The CDR3 length is 15 residues. Written as DNA, the CDR3 is TGTGCCACCAGTGACCCCAAGACAGGAACCTACGAGCAGTACTTC. It is translated as CATSDPKTGTYEQYF.

This clone was seen only once. This chain links TRBV10-3 with TRBJ2-7; D may be TRBD1 (6 bases). V lost 1 base, J lost 2 bases, and 12 bases lay in between. This CDR3 has 15 amino acids. Looked up from germline, CDR1 is ENHRY and CDR2 is SYGVKD. CDR3 coding DNA: TGTGCCATCAGTGAGTTCGTTCAGGGGACCTACGAGCAGTACTTC. It encodes CAISEFVQGTYEQYF.

J is TRBJ2-7 and V is TRBV4-1; TRBD1 aligns across 7 bases. The CDR3 loop spans 15 amino acids. The J segment lost 2 bases and the V segment lost 1 base, leaving 5 bases of the junction unmatched. CDR1 is MGHRA, CDR2 YSYEKL, per germline. DNA of the CDR3: TGCGCCAGCAGCCAAGCAGGGGGAATGGCCTACGAGCAGTACTTC. Translation gives CASSQAGGMAYEQYF.

This chain links TRBV5-4 with TRBJ1-3, with D unresolved. The CDR3 is 14 residues long. Germline CDR1 SGHNT, CDR2 YYREEE (reference sequence). The V end lost 4 bases, the J end lost 0 bases, and 8 bases lay between the germline ends. CDR3 coding DNA: TGTGCCAGCAGCCCGGGGAGCTCTGGAAACACCATATATTTT. Protein product: CASSPGSSGNTIYF. Full variable domain (outside the CDR3, taken from reference TRBV5-4 and TRBJ1-3): ETGVTQSPTHLIKTRGQQVTLRCSSQSGHNTVSWYQQALGQGPQFIFQYYREEENGRGNFPPRFSGLQFPNYSSELNVNALELDDSALYLCASSPGSSGNTIYFGEGSWLTVV.

The J gene is TRBJ2-7, the V gene TRBV29-1; 7 bases map to TRBD1. V shed 6 bases, J shed 3 bases, and the junction held 11 bases outside the gene matches. Germline CDR1 is SQVTM and CDR2 is ANQGSEA. The CDR3 consists of 14 residues. The CDR3 reads CSVRQGTMIYEQYF. DNA for the CDR3: TGCAGCGTCCGACAGGGAACAATGATCTACGAGCAGTACTTC.

The chain links TRBV28 to TRBJ2-3; the match to TRBD2 covers 8 bases. CDR1 MDHEN and CDR2 SYDVKM come from the germline V gene. This CDR3 spans 12 amino acids. In DNA form, the CDR3 reads TGTGCAGTCGGGAGGGCGAGAGATACGCAGTATTTT. Translation: CAVGRARDTQYF.

This clone has a single count. The J gene is TRBJ1-1, the V gene TRBV15; a possible D gene is TRBD1 (5 bases). The germline V gene has CDR1 LNHNV and CDR2 YYDKDF (reference sequence). There are 15 residues in the CDR3. V lost 0 bases to trimming and J lost 5 bases, with 13 bases between them. The CDR3 sequence: CATSRDRAGNTEAFF. The CDR3 nucleotides are TGTGCCACCAGCAGAGATCGTGCAGGGAATACTGAAGCTTTCTTT.

The chain's CDR3 is CASSLGGSGHTDTQYF. CDR3 sequence (DNA): TGTGCCAGCAGCTTAGGGGGTAGCGGGCACACCGATACGCAGTATTTT. The chain carries TRBV11-3 and TRBJ2-3; 7 bases are shared with TRBD2. Unmatched junction bases numbered 10, after V lost 1 base and J lost 6 bases. The CDR3 runs to 16 residues. Germline CDR1 SGHNT, CDR2 YENEEA.

This clone was seen only once. This chain connects TRBV24-1 to TRBJ2-5, with 12 bases that match TRBD1. The trim removed 1 base at V and 5 bases at J, leaving 13 bases unmatched. The germline V gene encodes CDR1 KGHDR and CDR2 SFDVKD. CDR3 length: 19 residues. CDR3 loop: CATSDFTGTGGPAGETQYF. The CDR3 DNA reads TGTGCCACCAGTGATTTCACCGGGACAGGGGGCCCCGCAGGGGAGACCCAGTACTTC.

The chain has TRBV7-2 and TRBJ2-7, with D perhaps matching TRBD1 (5 bases). CDR1 SGHTA and CDR2 FQGNSA come from the germline V gene. The CDR3 has 11 residues. The V end lost 5 bases, the J end lost 6 bases, and 8 bases lay between the germline ends. CDR3 in amino acids: CASSLTGEQYF. The CDR3 DNA reads as TGTGCCAGCAGCCTCACAGGCGAGCAGTACTTC.